This T cell receptor (beta chain) originates from a study of CD8 T cells in Susac syndrome. Reverse transcription of 0.5 to 1 ug RNA used random hexamers. Via MiXCR, TCRdb re-called the immunoSEQ multiplex PCR reads, giving one row per CDR3 protein. The data show hundreds of thousands of distinct CDR3 sequences, roughly 96% seen once. CDR1 MNHEY and CDR2 SVGAGI come from the germline V gene. Trimming pared 5 bases from V and 4 bases from J, leaving 9 bases between. The CDR3 consists of 13 residues. The genes are TRBV6-5 and TRBJ1-5; TRBD1 is a possible D gene (5 bases). The sequenced sample was CD4+ T cells from PBMCs. This clonotype was obtained from a human donor with multiple sclerosis. CDR3 sequence reads: CASSNEGNQPQHF. The CDR3 DNA follows: TGTGCCAGCAGTAACGAGGGGAATCAGCCCCAGCATTTT.